The rows below give T cell receptor beta chains drawn from one sample of a study of beta chain features in type 1 diabetes. Assay: immunoSEQ multiplex PCR; the TCRdb copy retains only in-frame clones and omits some. This sample yields under 250,000 clones, of which approximately 13% are seen a single time; approximately 0.02% belongs to the top ten. Sequencing used naive CD4+ T cells from blood. These receptors were taken from a man aged 30 to 39 with type 1 diabetes. The CDR3 runs from the conserved cysteine through the conserved F or W. Fields, in order: D gene, clone size, J gene, V gene, CDR3 protein, CDR3 DNA. D genes are given only for firm matches. For some rows the clone size is stated as once, few or many, or as a class when expanded; others skip it.

D: -; size: few; J: TRBJ1-1; V: TRBV28; CDR3: CASSLWGAGRSEAFF; DNA: TGTGCCAGCAGTTTATGGGGCGCGGGTCGGTCTGAAGCTTTCTTT
D: TRBD1; size: -; J: TRBJ1-2; V: TRBV4-1; CDR3: CASSQRQGLGYGYTF; DNA: TGCGCCAGCAGCCAACGACAGGGGTTAGGCTATGGCTACACCTTC
D: -; size: few; J: TRBJ1-3; V: TRBV21-1; CDR3: CASSPQTTAGNTIYF; DNA: TGTGCCAGCAGCCCCCAGACGACAGCCGGAAACACCATATATTTT
D: TRBD2; size: -; J: TRBJ2-7; V: TRBV7-9; CDR3: CASSLALADSYEQYF; DNA: TGTGCCAGCAGCTTGGCTCTAGCGGATTCCTACGAGCAGTACTTC
D: -; size: -; J: TRBJ2-7; V: TRBV19; CDR3: CASSSRDTSSYEQYF; DNA: TGTGCCAGTAGTTCCCGGGACACCTCCTCCTACGAGCAGTACTTC
D: TRBD1; size: -; J: TRBJ2-5; V: TRBV25-1; CDR3: CASSESGQGASGTQYF; DNA: TGTGCCAGCAGTGAATCGGGACAGGGGGCATCAGGGACCCAGTACTTC
D: -; size: few; J: TRBJ1-4; V: TRBV5-1; CDR3: CASSLSPGEIRNEKLFF; DNA: TGCGCCAGCAGCTTGTCGCCCGGGGAGATTCGGAATGAAAAACTGTTTTTT
D: -; size: -; J: TRBJ2-3; V: TRBV7-2; CDR3: CASSLGGAGGTDTQYF; DNA: TGTGCCAGCAGCTTAGGAGGAGCGGGTGGTACAGATACGCAGTATTTT
D: -; size: few; J: TRBJ2-1; V: TRBV12-5; CDR3: CASGLRGEQFF; DNA: TGTGCTAGTGGTTTGCGCGGGGAGCAGTTCTTC
D: -; size: -; J: TRBJ2-5; V: TRBV30; CDR3: CAWSVSLQETQYF; DNA: TGTGCCTGGAGTGTAAGCTTGCAAGAGACCCAGTACTTC
D: -; size: few; J: TRBJ1-1; V: TRBV18; CDR3: CASSQITVNTEAFF; DNA: TGTGCCAGCTCACAGATAACGGTGAACACTGAAGCTTTCTTT
D: TRBD2; size: few; J: TRBJ2-1; V: TRBV7-2; CDR3: CASSFNSASGRSNEQFF; DNA: TGTGCCAGCAGCTTTAACTCGGCTAGCGGGAGATCCAATGAGCAGTTCTTC
D: -; size: -; J: TRBJ2-1; V: TRBV2; CDR3: CASSEEGVGNNEQFF; DNA: TGTGCCAGCAGTGAAGAAGGGGTAGGAAACAATGAGCAGTTCTTC
D: -; size: once; J: TRBJ2-5; V: TRBV5-1; CDR3: CASSGLGGLETQYF; DNA: TGCGCCAGCAGCGGACTAGGGGGGCTGGAGACCCAGTACTTC
D: -; size: -; J: TRBJ2-7; V: TRBV29-1; CDR3: CSAELGDPYEQYF; DNA: TGCAGCGCCGAGTTAGGAGACCCCTACGAGCAGTACTTC
D: TRBD1; size: -; J: TRBJ2-7; V: TRBV5-1; CDR3: CASSRGGTGGDEQYF; DNA: TGCGCCAGCAGCCGGGGAGGGACAGGGGGCGACGAGCAGTACTTC
D: TRBD1; size: -; J: TRBJ2-7; V: TRBV19; CDR3: CASRGQGPPYEQYF; DNA: TGTGCCAGTAGAGGACAGGGGCCCCCCTACGAGCAGTACTTC
D: -; size: -; J: TRBJ1-1; V: TRBV5-1; CDR3: CASSLGSVGLNTEAFF; DNA: TGCGCCAGCAGCCTTGGATCGGTGGGGCTGAACACTGAAGCTTTCTTT
D: TRBD1; size: few; J: TRBJ1-1; V: TRBV5-1; CDR3: CASATGQGDTEAFF; DNA: TGCGCCAGCGCCACGGGACAGGGGGACACTGAAGCTTTCTTT
D: TRBD2; size: few; J: TRBJ2-1; V: TRBV7-2; CDR3: CASSLGSRGEGEQFF; DNA: TGTGCCAGCAGCTTAGGTTCGCGGGGGGAGGGTGAGCAGTTCTTC
D: -; size: -; J: TRBJ2-3; V: TRBV7-9; CDR3: CASSLPAVSTWGADTQYF; DNA: TGTGCCAGCAGCTTGCCAGCGGTATCTACCTGGGGGGCAGATACGCAGTATTTT
D: -; size: -; J: TRBJ1-5; V: TRBV11-2; CDR3: CASSLGRLDSNQPQHF; DNA: TGTGCCAGCAGCTTAGGAAGGCTAGATAGCAATCAGCCCCAGCATTTT
D: -; size: -; J: TRBJ2-6; V: TRBV7-9; CDR3: CASTPGLDSSGANVLTF; DNA: TGTGCCAGCACTCCGGGACTCGACTCCTCTGGGGCCAACGTCCTGACTTTC
D: -; size: few; J: TRBJ2-7; V: TRBV10-3; CDR3: CAISPQGGAAYEQYF; DNA: TGTGCCATCAGCCCCCAGGGGGGAGCCGCCTACGAGCAGTACTTC
D: -; size: -; J: TRBJ1-1; V: TRBV5-1; CDR3: CASSYTGSNTEAFF; DNA: TGCGCCAGCAGTTACACAGGGAGTAACACTGAAGCTTTCTTT
D: -; size: few; J: TRBJ1-5; V: TRBV5-4; CDR3: CASSQDGENQPQHF; DNA: TGTGCCAGCAGCCAAGATGGAGAAAATCAGCCCCAGCATTTT
D: -; size: -; J: TRBJ1-1; V: TRBV5-1; CDR3: CASSLSLATNTEAFF; DNA: TGCGCCAGCAGCTTGTCGTTAGCGACGAACACTGAAGCTTTCTTT
D: -; size: few; J: TRBJ2-5; V: TRBV14; CDR3: CASSPGLQETQYF; DNA: TGTGCCAGCAGCCCAGGACTCCAAGAGACCCAGTACTTC
D: -; size: -; J: TRBJ1-2; V: TRBV7-2; CDR3: CASSLGLTSGNYGYTF; DNA: TGTGCCAGCAGCTTAGGATTAACCTCAGGGAACTATGGCTACACCTTC
D: TRBD1; size: -; J: TRBJ2-3; V: TRBV19; CDR3: CASSPGTGADTQYF; DNA: TGTGCCAGTAGTCCCGGGACAGGGGCAGATACGCAGTATTTT
D: -; size: few; J: TRBJ2-1; V: TRBV19; CDR3: CASSIMVATEQFF; DNA: TGTGCCAGTAGTATAATGGTAGCGACGGAGCAGTTCTTC
D: -; size: -; J: TRBJ1-6; V: TRBV30; CDR3: CAWGGANSYNSPLHF; DNA: TGTGCCTGGGGGGGCGCAAACTCCTATAATTCACCCCTCCACTTT
D: TRBD1; size: few; J: TRBJ2-1; V: TRBV7-9; CDR3: CASSLGQGGVEQFF; DNA: TGTGCCAGCAGCTTGGGACAGGGAGGCGTTGAGCAGTTCTTC
D: -; size: -; J: TRBJ2-4; V: TRBV11-3; CDR3: CASSYGGLGAKNIQYF; DNA: TGTGCCAGCAGCTACGGGGGGCTCGGGGCCAAAAACATTCAGTACTTC
D: -; size: -; J: TRBJ2-1; V: TRBV5-1; CDR3: CASSLEGSYNEQFF; DNA: TGCGCCAGCAGCCTCGAGGGCTCCTACAATGAGCAGTTCTTC
D: TRBD1; size: few; J: TRBJ2-6; V: TRBV19; CDR3: CASSRDSGAGANVLTF; DNA: TGTGCCAGTAGCCGGGACAGTGGCGCTGGGGCCAACGTCCTGACTTTC
D: -; size: -; J: TRBJ2-1; V: TRBV7-2; CDR3: CASSLARDNEQFF; DNA: TGTGCCAGCAGCTTAGCGCGGGACAATGAGCAGTTCTTC